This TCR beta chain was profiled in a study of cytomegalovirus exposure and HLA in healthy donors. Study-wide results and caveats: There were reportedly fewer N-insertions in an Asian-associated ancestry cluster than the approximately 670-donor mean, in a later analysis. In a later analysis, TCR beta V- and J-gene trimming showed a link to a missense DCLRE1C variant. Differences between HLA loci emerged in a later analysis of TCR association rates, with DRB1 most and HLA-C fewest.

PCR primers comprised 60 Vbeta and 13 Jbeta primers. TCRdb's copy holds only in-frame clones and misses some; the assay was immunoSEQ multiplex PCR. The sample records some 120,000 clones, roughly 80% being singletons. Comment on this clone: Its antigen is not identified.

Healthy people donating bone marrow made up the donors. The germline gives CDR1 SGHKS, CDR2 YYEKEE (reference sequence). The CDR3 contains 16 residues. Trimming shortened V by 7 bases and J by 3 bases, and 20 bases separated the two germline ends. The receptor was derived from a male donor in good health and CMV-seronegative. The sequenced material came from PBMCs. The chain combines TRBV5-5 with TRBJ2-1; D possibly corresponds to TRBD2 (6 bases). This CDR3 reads CASPFEGGGVYNEQFF. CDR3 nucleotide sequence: TGTGCCAGCCCCTTTGAGGGAGGAGGCGTCTACAATGAGCAGTTCTTC. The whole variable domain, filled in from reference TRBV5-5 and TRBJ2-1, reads DAGVTQSPTHLIKTRGQQVTLRCSPISGHKSVSWYQQVLGQGPQFIFQYYEKEERGRGNFPDRFSARQFPNYSSELNVNALLLGDSALYLCASPFEGGGVYNEQFFGPGTRLTVL.